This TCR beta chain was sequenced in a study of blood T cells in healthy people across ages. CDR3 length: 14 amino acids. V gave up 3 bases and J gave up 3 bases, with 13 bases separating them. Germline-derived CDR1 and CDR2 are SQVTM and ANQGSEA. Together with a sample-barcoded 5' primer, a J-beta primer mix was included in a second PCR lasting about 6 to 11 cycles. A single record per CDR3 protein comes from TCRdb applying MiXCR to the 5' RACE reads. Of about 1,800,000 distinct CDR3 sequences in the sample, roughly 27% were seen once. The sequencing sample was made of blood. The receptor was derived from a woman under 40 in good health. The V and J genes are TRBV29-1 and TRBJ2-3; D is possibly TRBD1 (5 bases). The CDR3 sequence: CSVEGRQLTDTQYF. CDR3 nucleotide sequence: TGCAGCGTTGAGGGAAGACAGTTAACAGATACGCAGTATTTT.